Listed below are T cell receptor beta chains from one sample, sequenced in a study of shared clonotypes between healthy human individuals. Sequencing was performed with immunoSEQ multiplex PCR; in TCRdb, only in-frame clones are kept and a portion is missing. The sample consists of some 2.4 million clones, under 95% of them appearing once. The sequenced sample consisted of naive CD4+ T cells from PBMCs. The receptors were sampled from a young man in good health. Some clones in this sample may be carry-over from other donors' samples. Both conserved end residues are trimmed from each CDR3.

J: TRBJ1-5
V: TRBV6-1
CDR3: ASSSKGLSNQPQH

J: TRBJ1-5
V: TRBV2
CDR3: ASSPGGDQPQH

J: TRBJ2-2
V: TRBV7-3
CDR3: ASSLNGGRTSGRAGELF

J: TRBJ1-2
V: TRBV6-1
CDR3: ASSPRSDYGYT

J: TRBJ2-3
V: TRBV28
CDR3: ASSSTSGRASGIADTQY

J: TRBJ2-3
V: TRBV4-1
CDR3: ASSRGSLGADTQY

J: TRBJ1-5
V: TRBV18
CDR3: ASSPQGGQPQH

J: TRBJ2-1
V: TRBV29-1
CDR3: SVVLAGGYNEQF

J: TRBJ1-4
V: TRBV30
CDR3: AWTGGAGEKLF

J: TRBJ2-3
V: TRBV10-3
CDR3: AISESTTDTQY

J: TRBJ1-5
V: TRBV19
CDR3: ASSIRLGQGWDQPQH

J: TRBJ2-3
V: TRBV7-2
CDR3: ASSSEGGGTQY

J: TRBJ2-3
V: TRBV5-1
CDR3: ASATMAGTVDTQY

J: TRBJ2-7
V: TRBV11-2
CDR3: ASSLGQKSSYEQY

J: TRBJ2-7
V: TRBV27
CDR3: ASRRDRGREQY

J: TRBJ2-2
V: TRBV4-2
CDR3: ASSQGTIAGGPSSGELF

J: TRBJ2-1
V: TRBV5-4
CDR3: ASSPLAGSYNEQF

J: TRBJ2-7
V: TRBV7-2
CDR3: ASSLGVASYEQY

J: TRBJ2-1
V: TRBV30
CDR3: AWIMLGSYNEQF

J: TRBJ1-2
V: TRBV6-5
CDR3: ASSYSIVGGGYT

J: TRBJ2-5
V: TRBV2
CDR3: ASRGTGGTGETQY

J: TRBJ2-7
V: TRBV5-1
CDR3: ASSLTTGNYEQY